A single sample is the source of the 4 T cell receptor beta chains below, sequenced in a study of blood T cell repertoires in COVID-19. Libraries were prepared by immunoSEQ multiplex PCR; TCRdb keeps only in-frame clonotypes and omits some of them. The sample lists 350,000 to 450,000 clones, over 75% occurring once. The source material was peripheral blood. The receptor set was obtained from a woman aged 60-75 years with COVID-19, enrolled during active disease.

The chain joins TRBV7-6 to TRBJ1-2, with 7 positions matching TRBD1. CDR1 and CDR2 from the germline V gene are SGHVS and FNYEAQ. The CDR3 consists of 14 residues. With 5 bases clipped from V and 6 bases from J, the junction kept 9 bases outside the gene matches. This CDR3 reads CASSPYETGNGYTF. The DNA for the CDR3 is TGTGCCAGCAGCCCTTATGAGACAGGGAATGGCTACACCTTC.

This clone has just one count. The genes are TRBV3-1 (or the pseudogene TRBV3-2) and TRBJ1-2; a weak D match, TRBD1 (5 bases). V lost 4 bases and J lost 4, with 7 bases in between. The CDR3 sequence is 12 residues long. Germline V CDR1 and CDR2: LGHDT, YNNKEL (reference sequence). The CDR3 loop is CASSLRVYGYTF. The CDR3, as DNA: TGTGCCAGCAGCCTCAGGGTCTATGGCTACACCTTC.

The chain combines TRBV9 with TRBJ2-7; weak D call: TRBD1 (5 bases). Trimming took 0 bases from V and 2 from J, leaving 9 bases between them. The CDR3 is 14 residues long. Germline V CDR1 and CDR2: SGDLS, YYNGEE. CDR3 nucleotides: TGTGCCAGCAGCGTAGAGGCCAGGGCCTACGAGCAGTACTTC. It specifies CASSVEARAYEQYF.

The J gene is TRBJ1-5, the V gene TRBV20-1; D possibly corresponds to TRBD1 (6 bases). Germline V gene sequence: CDR1 DFQATT, CDR2 SNEGSKA (reference sequence). The CDR3 totals 15 residues. V gave up 3 bases and J gave up 6 bases, with 18 bases separating them. The CDR3 DNA is TGCAGTGCTAGTGAGGGGCGCAGGGGCCGTCAGCCCCAGCATTTT. Its translation is CSASEGRRGRQPQHF.